The 21 T cell receptor beta chains presented below share a single source sample, sequenced in a study of T cell repertoires in cytomegalovirus infection. TCRdb analysed the reads with MiXCR anew, one entry per CDR3 protein. This table has roughly 230,000 distinct CDR3 sequences, approximately 13% appearing once. Source material: PBMCs. Receptors originate from a human donor in good health (CMV status not recorded). Some clones in this sample may be carry-over from other donors' samples.

This clonotype was counted many times. V and J are TRBV10-3 and TRBJ2-5, with 11 bases lining up with TRBD2. The CDR3 totals 15 residues. CDR1 ENHRY and CDR2 SYGVKD come from the germline V gene. Trimming cost V 4 bases and J 0 bases; bases outside gene matches: 1. For the CDR3, the DNA is TGTGCCATCAGTGGGACTAGCGGGTACCAAGAGACCCAGTACTTC. Protein product: CAISGTSGYQETQYF.

This clonotype was counted at least ten times. V usage is TRBV7-8 and J usage is TRBJ1-1; TRBD1 is a possible D gene (5 bases). The CDR3 has 13 residues. CDR1 and CDR2 from the germline V gene are SGHVS and FQNEAQ. Trimming removed 5 bases at V and 1 base at J, with 8 bases between. This chain's CDR3 is CASSPDTNTEAFF. Here the CDR3 DNA reads TGTGCCAGCAGCCCGGACACGAACACTGAAGCTTTCTTT.

This clonotype occurred a few times. The J gene is TRBJ2-5, the V gene TRBV7-9; TRBD1 agrees at 9 bases. Germline V gene sequence: CDR1 SEHNR, CDR2 FQNEAQ (reference sequence). This CDR3 is 16 amino acids long. J gave up 0 bases and V 10 bases, and 12 bases lay outside the gene matches. The CDR3 DNA follows: TGTGCCATAGGCGGGGCGACAGGGGGTTACCAAGAGACCCAGTACTTC. Protein: CAIGGATGGYQETQYF.

This clonotype showed up many times. The chain combines TRBV27 with TRBJ1-2; D perhaps matches TRBD1 (5 bases). The CDR3 consists of 14 residues. CDR1 and CDR2 from the germline V gene are MNHEY and SMNVEV (reference sequence). The ends were cut back, 3 bases at V and 1 base at J, with 9 bases in the middle. CDR3 DNA: TGTGCCAGCAGTTTTAACGGGGGTAACTATGGCTACACCTTC. It specifies CASSFNGGNYGYTF.

As DNA, the CDR3 is TGTGCCAGCTCACCACCGACAGGGGGGCTCTACAATGAGCAGTTCTTC. Its translation: CASSPPTGGLYNEQFF. The V call is TRBV18, the J call TRBJ2-1; 9 bases map to TRBD1. This CDR3 is 16 amino acids long. With V trimmed by 0 bases and J by 3 bases, 3 bases remained unmatched. Germline CDR1 reads KGHSH; CDR2 reads LQKENI. Full variable domain (outside the CDR3, taken from reference TRBV18 and TRBJ2-1): NAGVMQNPRHLVRRRGQEARLRCSPMKGHSHVYWYRQLPEEGLKFMVYLQKENIIDESGMPKERFSAEFPKEGPSILRIQQVVRGDSAAYFCASSPPTGGLYNEQFFGPGTRLTVL.

This clonotype has at least ten counts. The chain recombines TRBV24-1 with TRBJ2-5; the D gene is possibly TRBD2 (5 bases). Germline CDR1 reads KGHDR; CDR2 reads SFDVKD. V was clipped by 6 bases and J by 2 bases, with 12 bases between them. This CDR3 spans 14 amino acids. The CDR3 reads CATSRATGQETQYF. DNA of the CDR3: TGTGCCACCAGTCGTGCGACGGGACAAGAGACCCAGTACTTC.

The sample holds many counts of this clonotype. J is TRBJ1-1 and V is TRBV7-2; 12 nucleotides align to TRBD1. Germline V gene sequence: CDR1 SGHTA, CDR2 FQGNSA. The CDR3 spans 15 residues. Losses at the gene ends were 5 bases for V and 4 bases for J; bases not matched to a gene: 5. CDR3 DNA: TGTGCCAGCAGCCTCCGGGACAGGGGGCTCACTGAAGCTTTCTTT. Its translation is CASSLRDRGLTEAFF.

This clonotype has more than one count but fewer than ten. This chain uses TRBV19 with TRBJ2-7; D is ambiguous. CDR1 is LNHDA and CDR2 is SQIVND in the germline V gene (reference sequence). The V and J ends lost 3 bases and 2 bases respectively, with 8 bases between them. The CDR3 length is 13 residues. The CDR3 protein is CASSISWAYEQYF. CDR3 nucleotide sequence: TGTGCCAGTAGTATCTCATGGGCCTACGAGCAGTACTTC. Full variable domain (remainder filled in from reference TRBV19 and TRBJ2-7): DGGITQSPKYLFRKEGQNVTLSCEQNLNHDAMYWYRQDPGQGLRLIYYSQIVNDFQKGDIAEGYSVSREKKESFPLTVTSAQKNPTAFYLCASSISWAYEQYFGPGTRLTVT.

In its sample, this clonotype was seen many times. The rearrangement uses TRBV7-2 and TRBJ2-1; 13 bases fit TRBD2. The V gene's germline CDR1 is SGHTA and CDR2 FQGNSA. V was clipped by 5 bases and J by 10 bases; unmatched bases: 17. The CDR3 covers 18 residues. The CDR3 spells CASSLNVGLAGVRTEQFF. In DNA form, the CDR3 reads TGTGCCAGCAGCCTGAACGTTGGACTAGCGGGAGTGAGGACGGAGCAGTTCTTC.

The chain carries TRBV5-4 and TRBJ2-3; D unresolved. Trimming removed 0 bases from V and 9 bases from J, with 8 bases in between. The CDR3 totals 12 residues. Germline values: CDR1 SGHNT, CDR2 YYREEE (reference sequence). The CDR3 region is CASSLVGSTQYF. The CDR3, as DNA: TGTGCCAGCAGCTTGGTCGGCTCGACGCAGTATTTT.

On this clonotype: A read error may be the cause here, since a much bigger clone is one base away. The chain carries TRBV7-9 and TRBJ2-5; 7 bases align to TRBD1. J was trimmed by 5 bases and V by 3 bases; bases with no gene match: 3. This CDR3 contains 13 residues. Germline V gene sequence: CDR1 SEHNR, CDR2 FQNEAQ (reference sequence). For the CDR3, the DNA is TGTGCCAGCAGCTTGACAGGGTATGAGACCCAGTACTTC. This translates into CASSLTGYETQYF.

The chain couples TRBV28 to TRBJ1-2; D is ambiguous. The germline V and J ends were trimmed by 5 bases and 4 bases, with 11 bases remaining between them. Germline CDR1 and CDR2: MDHEN and SYDVKM. The CDR3 length is 13 residues. CDR3 DNA: TGTGCCAGCAGTACCCACAGTGGCTATGGCTACACCTTC. Amino acids: CASSTHSGYGYTF.

The rearrangement joins TRBV5-1 to TRBJ2-1, with a tentative D call TRBD2 (6 bases). The CDR3 is 16 amino acids. V was pared by 0 bases and J by 0 bases, with 10 bases between. CDR1 is SGHRS, CDR2 YFSETQ, per germline. CDR3 bases: TGCGCCAGCAGCTTGGCCGGTAGCGGCTCCTACAATGAGCAGTTCTTC. Translation: CASSLAGSGSYNEQFF.

Only a few counts were recorded for this clonotype. This chain joins TRBV29-1 and TRBJ1-3; no firm D call. The CDR3 is made up of 13 amino acids. Germline V lookup: CDR1 SQVTM, CDR2 ANQGSEA. Trimming removed 4 bases from V and 0 bases from J, with 7 bases in between. The CDR3 reads CSVAGDSGNTIYF. CDR3 DNA sequence: TGCAGCGTTGCCGGGGACTCTGGAAACACCATATATTTT.

The sample holds a few counts of this clonotype. The chain has TRBV29-1 and TRBJ2-7; D call uncertain. Per germline, CDR1 SQVTM and CDR2 ANQGSEA. The CDR3 is 15 residues long. V gave up 1 base and J gave up 4 bases, with 17 bases separating them. CDR3 residues: CSVEGLPESPYEQYF. CDR3 in DNA: TGCAGCGTTGAAGGCCTTCCCGAGAGCCCTTACGAGCAGTACTTC.

This clonotype was counted only a few times. The chain combines TRBV6-5 with TRBJ1-3; 7 positions agree with TRBD1. The J segment lost 0 bases and the V segment lost 9 bases, leaving 2 bases of the junction unmatched. In germline, CDR1 is MNHEY, CDR2 SVGAGI. The CDR3 extends over 13 amino acids. In DNA, the CDR3 is TGTGCCAGTGGACAGGACTCTGGAAACACCATATATTTT. Protein product: CASGQDSGNTIYF.

This clonotype showed up many times. This rearrangement joins TRBV19 to TRBJ1-1, with no clear D. The CDR3 consists of 14 residues. Germline V CDR1 and CDR2: LNHDA, SQIVND (reference sequence). V lost 5 bases, J lost 5 bases, and 15 bases lay in between. The chain's CDR3 is CASSAVQRGTEAFF. In DNA form, the CDR3 reads TGTGCCAGTAGTGCGGTTCAGCGAGGGACTGAAGCTTTCTTT.

J is TRBJ2-1 and V is TRBV14; D gene uncertain. From germline, CDR1 is SGHDN and CDR2 FVKESK. This CDR3 is 15 amino acids long. Trimming took off 4 bases at V and 1 base at J, with 11 bases between the two ends. Here the CDR3 reads CASSRLALSYNEQFF. The CDR3 nucleotides read TGTGCCAGCAGCCGACTGGCCCTTTCCTACAATGAGCAGTTCTTC.

Many counts were recorded for this clonotype. The chain uses TRBV6-2 or TRBV6-3 and TRBJ2-7; 14 bases map to TRBD2. Losses at the gene ends were 6 bases for V and 4 bases for J; bases not matched to a gene: 5. CDR3 length equals 15 residues. Germline V CDR1 and CDR2: MNHEY, SVGEGT. Here the CDR3 reads CASRLGTSGSYEQYF. Written as DNA, the CDR3 is TGTGCCAGCAGACTTGGGACTAGCGGGAGTTACGAGCAGTACTTC.

At least ten counts were recorded for this clonotype. V and J are TRBV7-2 and TRBJ2-5; 8 bases are a match to TRBD1. This CDR3 region has 15 residues. CDR1 is SGHTA and CDR2 is FQGNSA in the germline V gene. The trim removed 3 bases at V and 5 bases at J, leaving 8 bases unmatched. The CDR3: CASSLDQGALETQYF. The CDR3 region has the DNA TGTGCCAGCAGCTTGGACCAGGGGGCTTTGGAGACCCAGTACTTC.

This clonotype was counted ten times or more. This sequence joins TRBV29-1 and TRBJ2-2, with TRBD1 matching over 7 bases. The CDR3 sequence is 13 residues long. CDR1 is SQVTM and CDR2 is ANQGSEA in the germline V gene. The trim removed 7 bases at V and 7 bases at J, leaving 9 bases unmatched. In DNA, the CDR3 is TGCAGCGGTGACAGGGAGAGGGGCGGGGAGCTGTTTTTT. Translation: CSGDRERGGELFF.